This T cell receptor (beta chain) emerged from a study of CD8 T cells in ankylosing spondylitis. Study-level findings and limits: Disease-associated clones were reportedly significantly overrepresented in matched ankylosing spondylitis synovial fluid. What appeared characteristic of ankylosing spondylitis blood was a TCR beta motif of 7 or 8 highly homologous variants. Past research had described some motif variants in reactive arthritis synovial fluid and blood. Those disease-linked clones were CD8+; they were also relatively rare in peripheral blood.

This clonotype was observed a few times. Its target is unknown. One entry per CDR3 protein, called by TCRdb with MiXCR from the 5' RACE reads. The sample yields over 450,000 distinct CDR3 sequences, about 13% seen once. Germline CDR1 and CDR2: LGHDT and YNNKEL (reference sequence). Trimming left V 1 base short and J 13 bases short, with 11 bases between. CDR3 length equals 13 residues. This TCR was recovered from a male donor with ankylosing spondylitis. Sequencing was done on a sample of blood, either unsorted or a sorted T cell fraction (not recorded which). The chain couples TRBV3-1 to TRBJ1-6, with D unclear. The chain's CDR3 is CASSQGAGDPLHF. CDR3 nucleotides: TGTGCCAGCAGCCAAGGGGCGGGAGACCCCCTCCACTTT.